Detailed here is one TCR beta chain. The entry originates in a study of blood T cell repertoires in COVID-19. The overall study: Sites in the United States, Italy and Spain provided acute and convalescent COVID-19 samples. From T cells, B-cell-depleted T cells, or PBMCs came the material, which was cDNA or gDNA.

The J segment lost 10 bases and the V segment lost 5 bases, leaving 11 bases of the junction unmatched. The CDR3 runs to 15 residues. Germline V gene sequence: CDR1 MNHNY, CDR2 SVGAGI (reference sequence). The table came from immunoSEQ multiplex PCR; TCRdb's copy has only in-frame clones and leaves some out. In the table there are tens of thousands of clones, 88% of which are singletons. Patients at the Seattle site were enrolled during active infection and followed longitudinally. The chain links TRBV6-6 to TRBJ1-3; the match to TRBD1 covers 10 bases. This receptor was identified in a woman in her sixties with COVID-19, enrolled during active disease. The sample taken for sequencing was peripheral blood. The CDR3 DNA reads TGTGCCAGCAGTCCGCCCGGGACAGGGGTTGGGACCATATATTTT. This encodes CASSPPGTGVGTIYF.